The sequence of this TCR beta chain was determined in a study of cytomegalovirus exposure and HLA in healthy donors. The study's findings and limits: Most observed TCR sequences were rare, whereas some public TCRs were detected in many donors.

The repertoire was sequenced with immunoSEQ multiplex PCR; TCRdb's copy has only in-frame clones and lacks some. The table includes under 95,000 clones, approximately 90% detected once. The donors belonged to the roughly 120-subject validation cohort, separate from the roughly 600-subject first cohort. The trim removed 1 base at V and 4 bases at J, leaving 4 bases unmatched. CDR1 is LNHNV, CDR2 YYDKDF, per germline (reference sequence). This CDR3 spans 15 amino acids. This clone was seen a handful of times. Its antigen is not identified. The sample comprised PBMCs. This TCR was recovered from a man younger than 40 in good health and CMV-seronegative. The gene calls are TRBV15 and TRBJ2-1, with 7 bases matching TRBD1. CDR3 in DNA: TGTGCCACCAGCAGAGGACAGGGATTGTACAATGAGCAGTTCTTC. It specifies CATSRGQGLYNEQFF.